A single sample gave rise to the 29 T cell receptor beta chains below, sequenced in a study of radiotherapy plus CTLA-4 blockade in lung cancer. Sequencing was performed with immunoSEQ multiplex PCR; in TCRdb, only in-frame clones are kept and a portion is missing. Of approximately 65,000 clones in the sample, approximately 80% are singletons; the top ten hold about 4.4%. The input for sequencing was peripheral blood, taken from a patient treated with radiotherapy plus ipilimumab. Source of these receptors: a human donor with non-small cell lung cancer who had a complete response to radiotherapy plus ipilimumab.

The rearrangement links TRBV19 to TRBJ2-5, with D uncertain. This CDR3 has 11 residues. Trimming removed 5 bases at V and 1 base at J, with 2 bases between. Germline V gene lookup returns CDR1 LNHDA and CDR2 SQIVND (reference sequence). CDR3 sequence reads: CASSFQETQYF. CDR3 DNA: TGTGCCAGTAGTTTCCAAGAGACCCAGTACTTC.

The chain joins TRBV4-3 to TRBJ2-5; D gene uncertain. Trimming removed 4 bases from V and 2 bases from J, with 17 bases in between. Per germline, CDR1 LGHNA and CDR2 YSLEER. The CDR3 contains 16 residues. In DNA form, the CDR3 reads TGCGCCAGCAGCCCACTGATAGGCAGCCCACAAGAGACCCAGTACTTC. It specifies CASSPLIGSPQETQYF.

The chain is built from TRBV2 and TRBJ2-1, with 8 bases lining up with TRBD1. This CDR3 has 12 residues. After removal of 0 bases from V and 15 bases from J, the junction contained 4 bases not matched to a gene. Per germline, CDR1 SNHLY and CDR2 FYNNEI. The CDR3 sequence: CASSEAGTGGFF. The CDR3 coding sequence is TGTGCCAGCAGTGAAGCCGGCACAGGGGGGTTCTTC.

The chain carries TRBV27 and TRBJ2-3, with a possible D match to TRBD2 (5 bases). This CDR3 contains 16 residues. Trimming left V 6 bases short and J 2 bases short, with 18 bases between. The germline gives CDR1 MNHEY, CDR2 SMNVEV (reference sequence). CDR3 nucleotide sequence: TGTGCCAGCAGACACCTCCGGGAAACACTCACAGATACGCAGTATTTT. Translated: CASRHLRETLTDTQYF.

The V and J genes are TRBV14 and TRBJ2-1; D uncertain. The germline V gene encodes CDR1 SGHDN and CDR2 FVKESK. This CDR3 comprises 14 residues. V was pared by 4 bases and J by 4 bases, with 11 bases between. CDR3 amino acids: CASSPSRVYNEQFF. The CDR3 DNA reads TGTGCCAGCAGCCCCTCCCGGGTATACAATGAGCAGTTCTTC.

This clone occurred once. The gene calls are TRBV5-1 and TRBJ1-5, with 10 bases matching TRBD1. The V and J ends lost 0 bases and 2 bases, in that order; junction bases with no gene match: 5. Germline values: CDR1 SGHRS, CDR2 YFSETQ. The CDR3 extends over 17 amino acids. The CDR3 region is CASSLGQGAGGNQPQHF. CDR3 nucleotide sequence: TGCGCCAGCAGCTTGGGACAGGGGGCTGGTGGCAATCAGCCCCAGCATTTT. The entire variable domain, with the rest obtained from reference TRBV5-1 and TRBJ1-5, is as follows: KAGVTQTPRYLIKTRGQQVTLSCSPISGHRSVSWYQQTPGQGLQFLFEYFSETQRNKGNFPGRFSGRQFSNSRSEMNVSTLELGDSALYLCASSLGQGAGGNQPQHFGDGTRLSIL.

The chain is built from TRBV7-9 and TRBJ1-5; 7 bases match TRBD1. Germline lookup yields CDR1 SEHNR and CDR2 FQNEAQ (reference sequence). The V segment lost 7 bases and the J segment 8 bases; nucleotides outside the gene matches: 5. This CDR3 spans 12 amino acids. The CDR3 loop is CASTTTGEPQHF. CDR3 coding DNA: TGTGCCAGCACCACAACAGGGGAGCCCCAGCATTTT.

This chain links TRBV10-1 with TRBJ1-2; 10 bases are a match to TRBD1. This CDR3 has 15 amino acids. Trimming removed 3 bases from V and 4 bases from J; junction bases left unmatched: 5. Germline values: CDR1 WNHNN, CDR2 SYGVQD (reference sequence). CDR3 protein: CASSDGTGASYGYTF. The CDR3 nucleotides read TGCGCCAGCAGTGACGGGACAGGGGCGAGCTATGGCTACACCTTC.

This sequence joins TRBV25-1 and TRBJ1-2, with unresolved D. V lost 0 bases, J lost 4 bases, and 9 bases lay in between. Germline V lookup: CDR1 MGHDK, CDR2 SYGVNS. The CDR3 extends over 14 amino acids. The CDR3 DNA is TGTGCCAGCAGTGAATATTACTCGCTCTATGGCTACACCTTC. It is translated as CASSEYYSLYGYTF.

The chain employs TRBV6-1 and TRBJ2-3; D gene uncertain. This CDR3 spans 13 amino acids. Germline values: CDR1 MNHNS, CDR2 SASEGT. Deletions cut 8 bases from V and 1 base from J, with 10 bases between. CDR3 residues: CASHQVRTDTQYF. CDR3 nucleotide sequence: TGTGCCAGCCATCAGGTTCGCACAGATACGCAGTATTTT.

This sequence joins TRBV5-1 and TRBJ2-6, with D unresolved. V was trimmed by 0 bases and J by 3 bases, leaving 4 bases between them. The CDR3 contains 14 residues. Germline CDR1 is SGHRS and CDR2 is YFSETQ. The CDR3 region has the DNA TGCGCCAGCAGCTTGGAAGTTGGGGCCAACGTCCTGACTTTC. This sequence encodes CASSLEVGANVLTF.

This clone was picked up a small number of times. This chain links TRBV28 with TRBJ1-5; TRBD1 aligns across 7 bases. Germline V lookup: CDR1 MDHEN, CDR2 SYDVKM. J was trimmed by 2 bases and V by 4 bases; bases with no gene match: 5. The CDR3 loop spans 15 amino acids. The CDR3 nucleotides are TGTGCCAGCAGTTCGCACAGGGGTGGCAATCAGCCCCAGCATTTT. Translation: CASSSHRGGNQPQHF.

Note on this clone: At one end the junction does not follow the germline gene, possibly because of a read error. The chain recombines TRBV7-7 with TRBJ2-3; D unresolved. The CDR3 sequence is 13 residues long. Per germline, CDR1 SSHAT and CDR2 FNYEAQ (reference sequence). CDR3 region: CASSLDRADTQYF. The CDR3 coding sequence is TGTGCTAGCAGCTTAGATAGGGCAGATACGCAGTATTTT.

The chain is built from TRBV9 and TRBJ2-7; TRBD1 matches at 10 bases. CDR3 size: 16 residues. Germline V gives CDR1 SGDLS, CDR2 YYNGEE. With 4 bases clipped from V and 2 bases from J, the junction kept 9 bases outside the gene matches. The CDR3 protein is CASSRQGAQAAYEQYF. The CDR3 nucleotides are TGTGCCAGCAGCAGACAGGGGGCGCAAGCGGCCTACGAGCAGTACTTC.

The gene calls are TRBV27 and TRBJ2-2; no firm D call. Germline V gene data show CDR1 as MNHEY and CDR2 as SMNVEV (reference sequence). V was trimmed by 5 bases and J by 3 bases, leaving 10 bases between them. The CDR3 contains 14 residues. CDR3 sequence: CASSAYTDTGELFF. CDR3 in DNA: TGTGCCAGCAGTGCGTACACCGACACCGGGGAGCTGTTTTTT.

In regard to this clone: At the DNA level, this CDR3 is encoded by other sequences in the same sample as well. This chain joins TRBV25-1 and TRBJ1-1; D unclear. CDR1 is MGHDK and CDR2 is SYGVNS in the germline V gene. The V and J ends lost 10 bases and 11 bases respectively, with 29 bases between them. The CDR3 consists of 15 residues. The CDR3 region has the DNA TGTGCCACCCGGTTTAATCCATCCCCTCTGATTCGGGCTTTCTTT. This encodes CATRFNPSPLIRAFF.

The gene calls are TRBV9 and TRBJ2-7; a weak D match, TRBD2 (6 bases). CDR3 length: 13 residues. The germline V gene encodes CDR1 SGDLS and CDR2 YYNGEE. V was trimmed by 3 bases and J by 6 bases, leaving 13 bases between them. The CDR3 bases are TGTGCCAGCAGCGAGGGCGTGGGGGGCGAGCAGTACGTC. Translation gives CASSEGVGGEQYV.

This sequence joins TRBV30 and TRBJ1-4, with TRBD1 matching 11 bases. With 1 base clipped from V and 7 bases from J, the junction kept 2 bases outside the gene matches. The germline gives CDR1 GTSNPN, CDR2 SVGIG (reference sequence). The CDR3 has 14 residues. The CDR3 loop is CAWSGDRGGEKLFF. The CDR3 nucleotides read TGTGCCTGGAGTGGGGACAGGGGGGGTGAAAAACTGTTTTTT.

This clone was counted between two and nine times. V usage is TRBV7-2 and J usage is TRBJ1-1; D is perhaps TRBD1 (6 bases). Germline V gives CDR1 SGHTA, CDR2 FQGNSA. The CDR3 runs to 16 residues. V was pared by 2 bases and J by 1 base, with 14 bases between. The CDR3 DNA reads TGTGCCAGCAGCTTATCAGGGGTGGGAGGGAACACTGAAGCTTTCTTT. Its protein product is CASSLSGVGGNTEAFF.

The chain joins TRBV19 to TRBJ1-5; D is unresolved. V was pared by 5 bases and J by 4 bases, with 15 bases between. Germline assignment: CDR1 LNHDA and CDR2 SQIVND (reference sequence). The CDR3 is made up of 15 amino acids. CDR3 sequence: CASSFYWGTNQPQHF. The CDR3 coding sequence is TGTGCCAGTAGTTTCTATTGGGGAACTAATCAGCCCCAGCATTTT.

This clone has only one observation. The J gene is TRBJ2-4, the V gene TRBV5-1; D gene ambiguous. CDR3 length: 15 residues. Per the germline V gene, CDR1 is SGHRS and CDR2 is YFSETQ. Between the trimmed V and J ends, which lost 3 bases and 8 bases, there was a span of 18 bases. Here the CDR3 reads CASSSGPGGLDIQYF. The CDR3 coding sequence is TGCGCCAGCAGCTCCGGACCGGGTGGGCTGGACATTCAGTACTTC. The full variable domain, completed using reference TRBV5-1 and TRBJ2-4, is KAGVTQTPRYLIKTRGQQVTLSCSPISGHRSVSWYQQTPGQGLQFLFEYFSETQRNKGNFPGRFSGRQFSNSRSEMNVSTLELGDSALYLCASSSGPGGLDIQYFGAGTRLSVL.

V gene TRBV9 combines with J gene TRBJ2-3, with unresolved D. The CDR3 covers 15 residues. CDR1 SGDLS and CDR2 YYNGEE come from the germline V gene. Trimming left V 4 bases short and J 1 base short, with 13 bases between. This CDR3 is CASSLKTDGTDTQYF. The CDR3 region has the DNA TGTGCCAGCAGCCTAAAAACGGACGGCACAGATACGCAGTATTTT.

V usage is TRBV7-2 and J usage is TRBJ1-1, with TRBD1 matching 8 bases. There are 15 residues in the CDR3. Germline CDR1 reads SGHTA; CDR2 reads FQGNSA. V was pared by 6 bases and J by 2 bases, with 8 bases of the junction left unmatched. The DNA of the CDR3 is TGTGCCAGCAGACCCCGACAGGGGACCAACACTGAAGCTTTCTTT. Protein sequence: CASRPRQGTNTEAFF.

The V call is TRBV27, the J call TRBJ2-1; 7 bases align to TRBD2. The CDR3 runs to 14 residues. Germline trimming cut 7 bases from V and 7 bases from J; bases unmatched to any gene: 10. The germline V gene encodes CDR1 MNHEY and CDR2 SMNVEV (reference sequence). CDR3 protein: CASTVGGPTNEQFF. CDR3 DNA sequence: TGTGCCAGCACGGTGGGAGGGCCGACTAATGAGCAGTTCTTC.

The chain links TRBV6-5 to TRBJ2-1, with TRBD2 matching over 8 bases. Looked up from germline, CDR1 is MNHEY and CDR2 is SVGAGI. The CDR3 is 15 amino acids. V lost 2 bases to trimming and J lost 9 bases; unmatched junction nucleotides: 9. The DNA for the CDR3 is TGTGCCAGCAGTTACAGACCGGGACTAGTCTCTGAGCAGTTCTTC. It specifies CASSYRPGLVSEQFF.

The chain recombines TRBV2 with TRBJ1-1, with 8 bases aligning to TRBD1. Germline V gene lookup returns CDR1 SNHLY and CDR2 FYNNEI. This CDR3 spans 14 amino acids. Trimming removed 6 bases from V and 1 base from J; junction bases left unmatched: 4. The CDR3 DNA is TGTGCCAGCAGCAGGGGGCGTGGGAACACTGAAGCTTTCTTT. Protein product: CASSRGRGNTEAFF.

The V and J genes are TRBV4-1 and TRBJ2-2; TRBD2 agrees at 7 bases. There are 15 residues in the CDR3. Germline CDR1 is MGHRA and CDR2 is YSYEKL. J lost 4 bases, V lost 4 bases, and 6 bases had no gene match. The CDR3 region is CASSPSGISTGELFF. The DNA of the CDR3 is TGCGCCAGCAGCCCCAGCGGGATAAGCACCGGGGAGCTGTTTTTT.

The chain combines TRBV7-8 with TRBJ1-1, with D uncertain. Germline CDR1 is SGHVS and CDR2 is FQNEAQ. This CDR3 is 13 amino acids long. The V gene lost 2 bases and the J gene lost 0 bases, with 4 bases spanning the gap. This chain's CDR3 is CASSLSLNTEAFF. DNA of the CDR3: TGTGCCAGCAGCTTATCATTGAACACTGAAGCTTTCTTT.

This clone was counted only a few times. The chain links TRBV5-8 to TRBJ1-3; D unresolved. Between the trimmed V and J ends, which lost 4 bases and 2 bases, there was a span of 10 bases. Germline values: CDR1 SGHTS, CDR2 YDEGEE. This CDR3 is built from 14 residues. CDR3 loop: CASSRVYPGNTIYF. As DNA, the CDR3 is TGTGCCAGCAGCAGGGTTTATCCTGGAAACACCATATATTTT. Combining the CDR3 with reference TRBV5-8 and TRBJ1-3 gives the whole variable domain EAGVTQSPTHLIKTRGQQATLRCSPISGHTSVYWYQQALGLGLQFLLWYDEGEERNRGNFPPRFSGRQFPNYSSELNVNALELEDSALYLCASSRVYPGNTIYFGEGSWLTVV.